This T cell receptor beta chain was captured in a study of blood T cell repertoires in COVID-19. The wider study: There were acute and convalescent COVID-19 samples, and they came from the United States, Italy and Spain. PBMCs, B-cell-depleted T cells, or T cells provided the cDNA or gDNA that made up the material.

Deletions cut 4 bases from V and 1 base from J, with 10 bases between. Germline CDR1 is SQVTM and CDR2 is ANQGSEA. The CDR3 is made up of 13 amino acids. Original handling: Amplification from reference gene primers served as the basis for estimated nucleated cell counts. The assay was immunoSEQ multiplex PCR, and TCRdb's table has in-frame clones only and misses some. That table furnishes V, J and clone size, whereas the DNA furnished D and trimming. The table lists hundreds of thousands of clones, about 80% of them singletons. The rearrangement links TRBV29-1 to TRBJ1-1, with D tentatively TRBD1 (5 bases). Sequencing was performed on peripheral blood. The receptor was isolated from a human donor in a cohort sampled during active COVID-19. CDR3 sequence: CSVGGGGNTEAFF. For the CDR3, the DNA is TGCAGCGTTGGCGGGGGTGGGAACACTGAAGCTTTCTTT.